This TCR beta chain appears in the sequencing data of a study of CD8+ T cells in alopecia areata. Points from the study as a whole: Normal scalp had lower clonality than lesional scalp, with alopecia totalis/universalis lesions showing this most strongly. Persistence during tofacitinib was seen for many expanded lesional clones in scalp and blood.

About this clone: Its antigen is not identified.

V lost 2 bases and J 3 bases, leaving 5 bases between the germline ends. Germline CDR1 LGHNA, CDR2 YNFKEQ. The CDR3 extends over 12 amino acids. cDNA reverse transcribed from extracted RNA served as the sequencing template. TCRdb's table, derived via immunoSEQ multiplex PCR, lists solely in-frame clones and lacks some. The sample yields 180,000 or so clones, around 51% seen once. Treatment of the sample: oral pan-JAK inhibitor, 5-10 mg twice daily. Lesional scalp punch biopsies and peripheral blood were collected from alopecia areata patients. V usage is TRBV4-2 and J usage is TRBJ2-7; no firm D call. This TCR was recovered from a human donor with alopecia areata. Sequenced here: CD8+ T cells sorted from blood, sampled around week 53, from a patient treated with tofacitinib. The CDR3: CASSQLSYEQYF. The CDR3 region has the DNA TGTGCCAGCAGCCAACTGAGCTACGAGCAGTACTTC.